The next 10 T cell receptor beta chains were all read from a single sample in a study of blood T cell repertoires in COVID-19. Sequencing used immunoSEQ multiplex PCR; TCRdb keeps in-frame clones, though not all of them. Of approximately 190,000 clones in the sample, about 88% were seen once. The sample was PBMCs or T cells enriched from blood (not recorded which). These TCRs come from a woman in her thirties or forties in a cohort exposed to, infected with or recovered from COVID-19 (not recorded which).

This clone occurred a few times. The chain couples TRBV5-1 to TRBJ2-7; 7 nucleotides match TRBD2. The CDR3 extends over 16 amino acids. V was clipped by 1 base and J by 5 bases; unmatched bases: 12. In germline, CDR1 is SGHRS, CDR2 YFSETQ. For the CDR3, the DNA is TGCGCCAGCAGCTTGTGGTCGCGGGAGCATTCCCACGAGCAGTACTTC. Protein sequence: CASSLWSREHSHEQYF.

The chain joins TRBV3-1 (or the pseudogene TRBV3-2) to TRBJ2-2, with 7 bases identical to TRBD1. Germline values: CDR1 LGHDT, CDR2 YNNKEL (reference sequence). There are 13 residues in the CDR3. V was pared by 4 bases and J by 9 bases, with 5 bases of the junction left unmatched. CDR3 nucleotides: TGTGCCAGCAGCCCCAGGGGGACGAGGGAGCTGTTTTTT. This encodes CASSPRGTRELFF.

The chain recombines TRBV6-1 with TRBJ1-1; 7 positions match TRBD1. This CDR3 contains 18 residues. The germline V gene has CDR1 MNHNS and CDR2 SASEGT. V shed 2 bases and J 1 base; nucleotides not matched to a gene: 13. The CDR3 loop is CASSEISGQKKGNTEAFF. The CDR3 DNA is TGTGCCAGCAGTGAAATATCGGGACAGAAGAAAGGGAACACTGAAGCTTTCTTT.

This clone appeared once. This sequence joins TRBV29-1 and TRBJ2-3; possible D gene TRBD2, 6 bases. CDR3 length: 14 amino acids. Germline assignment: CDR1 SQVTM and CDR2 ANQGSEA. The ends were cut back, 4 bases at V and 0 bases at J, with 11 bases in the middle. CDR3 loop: CSVGGRGSTDTQYF. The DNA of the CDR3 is TGCAGCGTTGGCGGGCGGGGTAGCACAGATACGCAGTATTTT.

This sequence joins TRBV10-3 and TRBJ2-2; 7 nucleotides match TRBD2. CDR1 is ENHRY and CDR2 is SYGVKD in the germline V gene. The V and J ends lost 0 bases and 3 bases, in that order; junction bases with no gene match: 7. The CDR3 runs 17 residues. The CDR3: CAISESRREEDTGELFF. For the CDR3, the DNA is TGTGCCATCAGTGAGTCACGACGGGAGGAGGACACCGGGGAGCTGTTTTTT.

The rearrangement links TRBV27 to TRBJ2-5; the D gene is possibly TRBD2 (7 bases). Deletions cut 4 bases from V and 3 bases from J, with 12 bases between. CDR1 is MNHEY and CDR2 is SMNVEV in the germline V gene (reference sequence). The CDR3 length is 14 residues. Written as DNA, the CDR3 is TGTGCCAGCAGTTGGGGGGGCGGGGAAGAGACCCAGTACTTC. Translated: CASSWGGGEETQYF.

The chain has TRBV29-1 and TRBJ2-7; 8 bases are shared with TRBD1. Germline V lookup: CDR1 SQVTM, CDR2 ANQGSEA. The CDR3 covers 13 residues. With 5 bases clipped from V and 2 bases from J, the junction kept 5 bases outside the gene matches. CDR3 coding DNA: TGCAGCGTTCATGGACAGGGCACCTACGAGCAGTACTTC. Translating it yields CSVHGQGTYEQYF.

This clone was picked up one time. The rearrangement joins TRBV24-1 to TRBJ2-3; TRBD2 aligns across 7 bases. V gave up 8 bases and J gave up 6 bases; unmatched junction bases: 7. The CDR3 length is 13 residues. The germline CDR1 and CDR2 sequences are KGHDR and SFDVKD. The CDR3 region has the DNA TGTGCCACCACTGGGGGGGGAAGGGATACGCAGTATTTT. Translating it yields CATTGGGRDTQYF.

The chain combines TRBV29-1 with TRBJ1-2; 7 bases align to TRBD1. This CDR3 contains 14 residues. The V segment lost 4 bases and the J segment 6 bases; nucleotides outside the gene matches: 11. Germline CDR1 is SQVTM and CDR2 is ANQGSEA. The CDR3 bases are TGCAGCGTTGTCCCGGGACAGACCGTTGATGGCTACACCTTC. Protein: CSVVPGQTVDGYTF.

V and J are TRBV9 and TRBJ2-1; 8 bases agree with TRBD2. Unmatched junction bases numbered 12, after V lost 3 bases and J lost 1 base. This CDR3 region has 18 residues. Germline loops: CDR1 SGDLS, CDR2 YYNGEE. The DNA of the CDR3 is TGTGCCAGCAGCGGACGGAGCGGGAGAGGGAAGTCCTACAATGAGCAGTTCTTC. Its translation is CASSGRSGRGKSYNEQFF. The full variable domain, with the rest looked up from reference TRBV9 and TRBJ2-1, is DSGVTQTPKHLITATGQRVTLRCSPRSGDLSVYWYQQSLDQGLQFLIQYYNGEERAKGNILERFSAQQFPDLHSELNLSSLELGDSALYFCASSGRSGRGKSYNEQFFGPGTRLTVL.